The 20 T cell receptor beta chains given below trace back to one sample, sequenced in a study of identifying expanded T cells in peripheral blood (dated by TCRdb to the late 2010s). Library generation was performed with the immunoSEQ multiplex PCR assay. TCRdb holds this immuneACCESS table with in-frame rearrangements only. Some clones are missing; in checked studies, unresolved V genes explain under half, and the rest has no known cause. In all, the sample holds tens of thousands of clones, and 70% to 90% of those were seen once. 3.5% to 5% of the sample rests with the top ten. The sample taken for sequencing was blood. The receptors here all came from a person between 18 and 75 years old in good health.

V is TRBV7-2 and J is TRBJ2-7; 11 bases fit TRBD1. CDR1 and CDR2 from the germline V gene are SGHTA and FQGNSA. Unmatched junction bases numbered 11, after V lost 3 bases and J lost 4 bases. This CDR3 is 17 amino acids long. This chain's CDR3 is CASSFSPVGTGGYEQYF. The CDR3 DNA sequence: TGTGCCAGCAGCTTTTCGCCAGTCGGGACAGGGGGTTACGAGCAGTACTTC.

The V call is TRBV6-5, the J call TRBJ1-1, with D unresolved. The CDR3 extends over 12 amino acids. Trimming pared 6 bases from V and 3 bases from J, leaving 8 bases between. Germline V lookup: CDR1 MNHEY, CDR2 SVGAGI. The CDR3 sequence: CASSGQYTEAFF. DNA of the CDR3: TGTGCCAGCAGCGGGCAGTACACTGAAGCTTTCTTT.

This chain uses TRBV6-5 with TRBJ1-6; D gene unclear. This CDR3 has 13 residues. V lost 5 bases to trimming and J lost 7 bases, with 9 bases between them. The V gene's germline CDR1 is MNHEY and CDR2 SVGAGI. CDR3 coding DNA: TGTGCCAGCAGTGAACCATCAAATTCACCCCTCCACTTT. As protein: CASSEPSNSPLHF.

The J gene is TRBJ1-1, the V gene TRBV7-2; D uncertain. CDR3 size: 12 residues. Trimming removed 3 bases at V and 11 bases at J, with 13 bases between. Germline loops: CDR1 SGHTA, CDR2 FQGNSA. This CDR3 is CASSLSRVMAFF. The DNA for the CDR3 is TGTGCCAGCAGCTTGAGCCGGGTCATGGCTTTCTTT.

A word on this clone: At one of its ends the junction is not consistent with the germline gene, which may arise from a read error. The J gene is TRBJ1-2, the V gene TRBV5-4; a possible D gene is TRBD1 (5 bases). Per the germline V gene, CDR1 is SGHNT and CDR2 is YYREEE (reference sequence). The CDR3 has 13 residues. The CDR3 DNA sequence: TGCGCCAGCAGGGACGCGTGGGACTATGGCTACACCTTC. It codes for CASRDAWDYGYTF.

The chain has TRBV10-1 and TRBJ2-1; 10 bases line up with TRBD2. Germline-derived CDR1 and CDR2 are WNHNN and SYGVQD (reference sequence). The CDR3 runs to 15 residues. Losses at the gene ends were 1 base for V and 8 bases for J; bases not matched to a gene: 5. The DNA of the CDR3 is TGCGCCAGCAGTGAGTTTCAGCGGGGGGGTGATGAGCAGTTCTTC. This codes for CASSEFQRGGDEQFF.

The chain's CDR3 is CASTFTAVHNEQFF. CDR3 nucleotides: TGTGCCAGCACGTTTACGGCTGTACACAATGAGCAGTTCTTC. J is TRBJ2-1 and V is TRBV11-2, with D unclear. V shed 7 bases and J shed 5 bases, with 15 bases lying between them. The CDR3 covers 14 residues. Germline lookup yields CDR1 SGHAT and CDR2 FQNNGV.

This clone was detected a few times. This CDR3 reads CASTRLGTSATDTQYF. In nucleotides, the CDR3 is TGTGCCAGCACCCGTCTCGGGACTAGCGCCACAGATACGCAGTATTTT. This chain joins TRBV9 and TRBJ2-3, with 10 positions matching TRBD2. This CDR3 has 16 residues. CDR1 is SGDLS, CDR2 YYNGEE, per germline. Trimming took 6 bases from V and 2 from J; bases not matched to a gene: 9. The full variable domain, with the rest looked up from reference TRBV9 and TRBJ2-3, is DSGVTQTPKHLITATGQRVTLRCSPRSGDLSVYWYQQSLDQGLQFLIQYYNGEERAKGNILERFSAQQFPDLHSELNLSSLELGDSALYFCASTRLGTSATDTQYFGPGTRLTVL.

This sequence joins TRBV19 and TRBJ2-7; 8 bases match TRBD1. V was pared by 5 bases and J by 3 bases, with 6 bases of the junction left unmatched. CDR1 and CDR2 (germline): LNHDA, SQIVND (reference sequence). The CDR3 runs 14 residues. CDR3 in DNA: TGTGCCAGTAGTCTCGGGACAGGAAACTACGAGCAGTACTTC. Translated, it gives CASSLGTGNYEQYF.

This chain uses TRBV7-9 with TRBJ2-1; 8 bases align to TRBD1. The V segment lost 5 bases and the J segment 8 bases; nucleotides outside the gene matches: 5. The germline V gene has CDR1 SEHNR and CDR2 FQNEAQ (reference sequence). The CDR3 loop spans 13 amino acids. The CDR3 spells CASSQDRVHEQFF. The DNA for the CDR3 is TGTGCCAGCAGCCAGGACAGGGTCCATGAGCAGTTCTTC.

The gene calls are TRBV4-3 and TRBJ2-3; 7 nucleotides align to TRBD1. Per germline, CDR1 LGHNA and CDR2 YSLEER. The CDR3 runs to 17 residues. The V segment lost 0 bases and the J segment 3 bases; nucleotides outside the gene matches: 9. The CDR3 DNA sequence: TGCGCCAGCAGCCAAGATCCGACAGGGCTGGCGACAGATACGCAGTATTTT. Translated, it gives CASSQDPTGLATDTQYF.

The rearrangement joins TRBV28 to TRBJ1-2; TRBD1 matches at 7 bases. V shed 5 bases, J shed 4 bases, and the junction held 7 bases outside the gene matches. The CDR3 covers 14 residues. Looked up from germline, CDR1 is MDHEN and CDR2 is SYDVKM. CDR3 residues: CASSPRGRLYGYTF. Written as DNA, the CDR3 is TGTGCCAGCAGTCCAAGGGGGCGCCTCTATGGCTACACCTTC.

The rearrangement uses TRBV10-3 and TRBJ2-2; TRBD1 matches 9 bases. The V gene end was trimmed by 5 bases and the J gene end by 3 bases; junction bases not matched to a gene: 4. Germline-derived CDR1 and CDR2 are ENHRY and SYGVKD. The CDR3 runs 15 residues. The CDR3 DNA follows: TGTGCCATCAGTAGGGGACAGGGCTACACCGGGGAGCTGTTTTTT. This encodes CAISRGQGYTGELFF.

The chain combines TRBV11-1 with TRBJ2-7, with unresolved D. Germline CDR1 SGHAT, CDR2 FQDESV (reference sequence). The V gene lost 1 base and the J gene lost 6 bases, with 13 bases spanning the gap. The CDR3 totals 14 residues. The CDR3 DNA reads TGTGCCAGCAGCTTAGGGCCACCTCCCCTCGAGCAGTACTTC. It translates to CASSLGPPPLEQYF.

V and J are TRBV5-6 and TRBJ2-1; D is unclear. V gave up 2 bases and J gave up 10 bases, with 10 bases separating them. This CDR3 is built from 12 residues. Germline assignment: CDR1 SGHDT and CDR2 YYEEEE. The CDR3 DNA is TGTGCCAGCAGCTTCGTGGGTCGGGAGCAGTTCTTC. The encoded protein is CASSFVGREQFF.

The rearrangement joins TRBV30 to TRBJ1-2, with 7 positions matching TRBD1. This CDR3 is 15 amino acids long. The germline V gene has CDR1 GTSNPN and CDR2 SVGIG (reference sequence). The V gene end was trimmed by 4 bases and the J gene end by 0 bases; junction bases not matched to a gene: 8. CDR3 bases: TGTGCCTGGAAGATCGGCAGGGGGGCTAACTATGGCTACACCTTC. Protein product: CAWKIGRGANYGYTF.

This chain uses TRBV7-8 with TRBJ2-3; 8 bases align to TRBD2. Trimming at V came to 5 bases and at J to 0 bases, leaving 13 bases not matched to a gene. Germline assignment: CDR1 SGHVS and CDR2 FQNEAQ. The CDR3 sequence is 18 residues long. Here the CDR3 reads CASSPHGRGDTSTDTQYF. The CDR3 nucleotides read TGTGCCAGCAGCCCCCACGGGCGGGGGGACACTAGCACAGATACGCAGTATTTT.

The chain uses TRBV29-1 and TRBJ1-5; D may be TRBD1 (5 bases). V was trimmed by 5 bases and J by 4 bases, leaving 12 bases between them. Germline V CDR1 and CDR2: SQVTM, ANQGSEA. There are 13 residues in the CDR3. For the CDR3, the DNA is TGCAGCGTTTCCGACAGATCAAATCAGCCCCAGCATTTT. This encodes CSVSDRSNQPQHF.

With respect to this clone: Distinct nucleotide sequences in the sample also encode this CDR3. The chain carries TRBV5-4 and TRBJ1-1; weak D call: TRBD1 (6 bases). The CDR3 extends over 14 amino acids. The V gene lost 1 base and the J gene lost 1 base, with 8 bases spanning the gap. Germline V gene lookup returns CDR1 SGHNT and CDR2 YYREEE (reference sequence). The CDR3 sequence: CASSLRGWNTEAFF. CDR3 sequence (DNA): TGTGCCAGCAGCTTGAGGGGGTGGAACACTGAAGCTTTCTTT.

V and J are TRBV7-9 and TRBJ2-7; tentatively, D is TRBD2 (5 bases). The CDR3 covers 14 residues. V was clipped by 6 bases and J by 2 bases, with 14 bases between them. Germline CDR1 SEHNR, CDR2 FQNEAQ (reference sequence). The CDR3 is CASSLVPGTYEQYF. The CDR3 bases are TGTGCCAGCAGTTTGGTCCCGGGGACCTACGAGCAGTACTTC.